This T cell receptor beta chain was sequenced for a study of T cells in Graves' hyperthyroidism and ophthalmopathy. About the study: Blood was drawn when the patient was first diagnosed and still untreated.

The investigators amplified TCR beta CDR3 regions from RNA transcripts. TCR CDR3 underwent first-round RT-PCR with the HTBI primer set. One entry per CDR3 protein, called by TCRdb with MiXCR from the multiplex PCR reads. Here the sample spans about 520,000 distinct CDR3 sequences, around 22% being singletons. The germline V and J ends were trimmed by 8 bases and 3 bases, with 13 bases remaining between them. The germline V gene encodes CDR1 SNHLY and CDR2 FYNNEI. The length of the CDR3 is 14 residues. Study-wide points: Peripheral blood also featured most of the thyroid clonotypes expanded above 0.001.

This clonotype has a single count. What it binds is unknown. The sequencing sample was made of blood. This TCR derives from a woman aged 30 to 39 with Graves' ophthalmopathy. The chain is built from TRBV2 and TRBJ2-2; perhaps TRBD1 as D (6 bases). CDR3 protein: CASVTGHDTGELFF. DNA for the CDR3: TGTGCCAGCGTCACAGGGCACGACACCGGGGAGCTGTTTTTT.